These 17 T cell receptor beta chains were all obtained from the same sample, sequenced in a study of cytomegalovirus exposure and HLA in healthy donors. PCR employed 60 Vbeta and 13 Jbeta primers. Sequencing was performed with immunoSEQ multiplex PCR; in TCRdb, only in-frame clones are kept and a portion is missing. The repertoire holds about 140,000 clones, about 79% seen once, with roughly 2.8% in the top ten. The sequencing input was PBMCs. The receptor source for this set is a male donor in good health and CMV-seronegative.

V is TRBV5-1 and J is TRBJ1-3; weak D call: TRBD1 (6 bases). Germline CDR1 and CDR2: SGHRS and YFSETQ. The CDR3 loop spans 13 amino acids. Trimming took off 5 bases at V and 8 bases at J, with 14 bases between the two ends. CDR3 loop: CASRRTGMDTIYF. The DNA for the CDR3 is TGCGCCAGCAGGAGAACAGGGATGGACACCATATATTTT.

A single count supports this clone. One end of the junction varies from germline; a read error may be responsible. This rearrangement joins TRBV5-6 to TRBJ2-1; 9 nucleotides match TRBD2. CDR1 and CDR2 from the germline V gene are SGHDT and YYEEEE. The CDR3 is 15 residues long. The CDR3 is CPSSLASGGSDEQFF. The CDR3 DNA follows: TGTCCCAGCAGCTTGGCCAGCGGGGGGTCCGATGAGCAGTTCTTC.

The gene calls are TRBV6-5 and TRBJ2-7, with D perhaps matching TRBD1 (5 bases). Trimming removed 8 bases from V and 2 bases from J, with 13 bases in between. CDR3 size: 13 residues. Germline CDR1 MNHEY, CDR2 SVGAGI. In DNA, the CDR3 is TGTGCCAGCTCTCCGACAGTCACCTACGAGCAGTACTTC. It encodes CASSPTVTYEQYF.

J is TRBJ2-1 and V is TRBV18, with D tentatively TRBD2 (5 bases). The germline CDR1 and CDR2 sequences are KGHSH and LQKENI. CDR3 length equals 16 residues. Deletions cut 0 bases from V and 4 bases from J, with 13 bases between. The CDR3 bases are TGTGCCAGCTCACCACCGTCGAGGGTGGGGTACAATGAGCAGTTCTTC. It specifies CASSPPSRVGYNEQFF.

The genes are TRBV5-6 and TRBJ1-2; the match to TRBD1 covers 11 bases. CDR1 is SGHDT and CDR2 is YYEEEE in the germline V gene. The CDR3 contains 17 residues. Trimming at V came to 4 bases and at J to 0 bases, leaving 8 bases not matched to a gene. The CDR3 DNA sequence: TGTGCCAGCAGCCCTCCCGGGACAGGGGGTTCTAACTATGGCTACACCTTC. It is translated as CASSPPGTGGSNYGYTF.

The V gene is TRBV7-2, the J gene TRBJ2-1; TRBD2 is a possible D gene (6 bases). Trimming stripped 2 bases from V and 6 bases from J, with 14 bases between. Germline V CDR1 and CDR2: SGHTA, FQGNSA. This CDR3 is 15 amino acids long. In DNA form, the CDR3 reads TGTGCCAGCAGCTTACATAGCGGCTCCCCCAATGAGCAGTTCTTC. Protein: CASSLHSGSPNEQFF.

On this clone itself: A read error may produce the germline difference seen at one junction end. V is TRBV6-5 and J is TRBJ1-2; possible D gene TRBD1, 5 bases. Germline-derived CDR1 and CDR2 are MNHEY and SVGAGI. There are 14 residues in the CDR3. CDR3 protein: CASSYGAGNYGYPF. Written as DNA, the CDR3 is TGTGCCAGCAGTTACGGGGCAGGGAACTATGGCTACCCCTTC.

Worth noting for this clone: Its ends do not fully match the called genes, so a read error is possible. The CDR3 is CASTEHRSYEQYF. CDR3 coding DNA: TGTGCCAGCACTGAACACAGGAGCTACGAGCAGTACTTC. The chain carries TRBV6-1 and TRBJ2-7, with D possibly TRBD1 on 5 matching bases. Germline lookup yields CDR1 MNHNS and CDR2 SASEGT. This CDR3 has 13 amino acids.

The chain uses TRBV27 and TRBJ2-3; 10 bases agree with TRBD1. After removal of 2 bases from V and 1 base from J, the junction contained 3 bases not matched to a gene. Germline V gives CDR1 MNHEY, CDR2 SMNVEV (reference sequence). The CDR3 length is 16 residues. CDR3: CASSLPGTGGTDTQYF. In nucleotides, the CDR3 is TGTGCCAGCAGTTTACCCGGGACAGGGGGCACAGATACGCAGTATTTT.

V gene TRBV6-4 combines with J gene TRBJ1-1; 8 bases line up with TRBD1. This CDR3 has 15 amino acids. CDR1 is MRHNA, CDR2 SNTAGT, per germline. V gave up 4 bases and J gave up 5 bases; unmatched junction bases: 9. Here the CDR3 reads CASSATGDYWTEAFF. CDR3 in DNA: TGTGCCAGCAGTGCGACAGGGGATTATTGGACTGAAGCTTTCTTT.

This rearrangement joins TRBV5-6 to TRBJ1-1; no clear D. The V gene lost 0 bases and the J gene lost 3 bases, with 18 bases spanning the gap. The CDR3 spans 17 residues. Germline CDR1 and CDR2: SGHDT and YYEEEE. CDR3 in amino acids: CASSLANSGRSDTEAFF. For the CDR3, the DNA is TGTGCCAGCAGCTTGGCTAATTCGGGGAGATCGGACACTGAAGCTTTCTTT.

This clone was seen only once. The chain combines TRBV19 with TRBJ1-2; tentative D call: TRBD1 (6 bases). The CDR3 has 16 residues. Trimming removed 5 bases from V and 1 base from J, with 17 bases in between. Per the germline V gene, CDR1 is LNHDA and CDR2 is SQIVND (reference sequence). The CDR3 nucleotides are TGTGCCAGTAGTCGCCTCCCGACAGGAGGTAACTATGGCTACACCTTC. Its translation is CASSRLPTGGNYGYTF.

V and J are TRBV5-5 and TRBJ1-6, with D possibly TRBD1 on 5 matching bases. CDR1 is SGHKS, CDR2 YYEKEE, per germline (reference sequence). This CDR3 is built from 13 residues. With 4 bases removed from V and 11 bases from J, the gap between germline ends came to 13 bases. Here the CDR3 reads CASSRDWTTPLHF. Here the CDR3 DNA reads TGTGCCAGCAGCAGGGACTGGACAACACCCCTCCACTTT.

The chain carries TRBV7-9 and TRBJ2-3, with a weak D call TRBD1 (6 bases). V was cut by 1 base and J by 6 bases, with 14 bases left in between. This CDR3 has 15 residues. Germline assignment: CDR1 SEHNR and CDR2 FQNEAQ (reference sequence). Here the CDR3 reads CASSLGPGAKDTQYF. CDR3 DNA sequence: TGTGCCAGCAGCTTAGGTCCAGGGGCCAAGGATACGCAGTATTTT.

This sequence joins TRBV10-3 and TRBJ1-1; D is ambiguous. CDR3 length equals 14 residues. Germline V lookup: CDR1 ENHRY, CDR2 SYGVKD. Trimming took off 6 bases at V and 1 base at J, with 12 bases between the two ends. CDR3 sequence: CAISVVWANTEAFF. The CDR3 nucleotides are TGTGCCATCAGCGTCGTATGGGCGAACACTGAAGCTTTCTTT.

This chain joins TRBV9 and TRBJ2-7; D might be TRBD2 (7 bases). The germline V gene encodes CDR1 SGDLS and CDR2 YYNGEE. V gave up 0 bases and J gave up 5 bases, with 15 bases separating them. This CDR3 spans 15 amino acids. CDR3 in DNA: TGTGCCAGCAGCGTAGGAGGCACAGGGAGGGACGAGCAGTACTTC. Translation: CASSVGGTGRDEQYF.

The CDR3 is CASSTPRSNYGYTF. As DNA, the CDR3 is TGTGCCAGCAGTACCCCCCGCAGTAACTATGGCTACACCTTC. V is TRBV6-1 and J is TRBJ1-2; no reliable D call. The CDR3 has 14 residues. Germline-derived CDR1 and CDR2 are MNHNS and SASEGT. Trimming pared 5 bases from V and 1 base from J, leaving 11 bases between.